This TCR beta chain was sequenced in a study of CD8 T cells in Susac syndrome. About the research overall: Patients with Susac syndrome were therapy-naive, treated with corticosteroids, or treated with intravenous immunoglobulin alone when blood was collected. Study findings and constraints: Within total CD8+ repertoires, some 15 Susac-specific public clones were found, and within CD8+ TEMRA repertoires, about five. Susac CD8+ cells expanded clonally the most in TEMRA cells and in active patients.

This clonotype was observed a single time. The antigen remains unidentified. RNA amounts of roughly 0.5 to 1 ug underwent reverse transcription with random hexamers. One entry per CDR3 protein, called by TCRdb with MiXCR from the immunoSEQ multiplex PCR reads. The repertoire includes roughly 150,000 distinct CDR3 sequences, roughly 94% of them detected once, and around 0.2% sits in the top ten. The CDR3 loop spans 18 amino acids. V dropped 4 bases and J dropped 0; count of bases not matched to a gene: 9. Germline CDR1 is SGDLS and CDR2 is YYNGEE. Sequenced sample: CD8+ T cells from PBMCs. The TCR originated in a human donor with Susac syndrome. This chain uses TRBV9 with TRBJ2-3, with 12 bases aligning to TRBD2. DNA for the CDR3: TGTGCCAGCAGCCACCGGACTAGCGGGAAGATTAGCACAGATACGCAGTATTTT. It specifies CASSHRTSGKISTDTQYF.